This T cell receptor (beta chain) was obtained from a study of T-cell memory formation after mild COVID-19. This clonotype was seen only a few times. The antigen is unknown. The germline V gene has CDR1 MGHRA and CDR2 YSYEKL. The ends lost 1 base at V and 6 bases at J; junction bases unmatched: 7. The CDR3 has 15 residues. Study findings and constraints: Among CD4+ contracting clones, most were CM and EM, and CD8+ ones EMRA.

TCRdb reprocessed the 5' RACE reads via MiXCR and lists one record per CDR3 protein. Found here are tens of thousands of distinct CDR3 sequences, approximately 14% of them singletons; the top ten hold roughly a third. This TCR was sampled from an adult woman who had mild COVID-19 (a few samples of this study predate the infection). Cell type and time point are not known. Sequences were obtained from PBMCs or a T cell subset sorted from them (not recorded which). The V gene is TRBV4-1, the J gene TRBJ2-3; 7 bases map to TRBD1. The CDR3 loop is CASSQAGQKLDTQYF. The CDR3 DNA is TGCGCCAGCAGCCAAGCGGGACAGAAACTCGATACGCAGTATTTT.